What follows is one T cell receptor beta chain and its context. Here immunoSEQ multiplex PCR was the method, and the copy in TCRdb shows in-frame clones only, minus some. The sample holds approximately 140,000 clones, approximately 84% seen once. This sample is part of a study of blood T cell repertoires in COVID-19. On the study more broadly: From T cells, B-cell-depleted T cells, or PBMCs came the material, which was cDNA or gDNA.

This receptor was taken from an elderly woman with acute or convalescent COVID-19. Input material: peripheral blood.

This CDR3 reads CASSPNSNQPQHF. In DNA, the CDR3 is TGTGCCAGCAGCCCAAATTCAAATCAGCCCCAGCATTTT. The chain has TRBV7-9 and TRBJ1-5; no definite D call. CDR1 and CDR2 from the germline V gene are SEHNR and FQNEAQ (reference sequence). V was pared by 5 bases and J by 4 bases, with 9 bases between. The CDR3 has 13 residues. The variable domain in full, completed from reference TRBV7-9 and TRBJ1-5, reads DTGVSQNPRHKITKRGQNVTFRCDPISEHNRLYWYRQTLGQGPEFLTYFQNEAQLEKSRLLSDRFSAERPKGSFSTLEIQRTEQGDSAMYLCASSPNSNQPQHFGDGTRLSIL.